Included here is one TCR beta chain sequence, with context. What it binds is unknown. The sample is drawn from a study of blood T cells in healthy people across ages. General observations from the study: More naive CD4+ cells and higher diversity were found in long-lived than in aged donors. What prevented conclusive comparison of naive and antigen-experienced cells was that PBMCs were unsorted.

V gave up 6 bases and J gave up 4 bases, with 16 bases separating them. The germline V gene encodes CDR1 SGHTA and CDR2 FQGNSA. The CDR3 extends over 15 amino acids. A second PCR of roughly 7 to 11 cycles used a sample-barcoded 5' primer and a J-beta primer mix. A template-switch adaptor containing 12 random nucleotides labeled each cDNA molecule. TCRdb independently ran MiXCR on the 5' RACE reads; one entry per CDR3 protein. The sample lists approximately 1.5 million distinct CDR3 sequences; about 45% were seen once. Researchers isolated at least 6 million PBMCs per sample. This chain links TRBV7-2 with TRBJ1-5; tentative D call: TRBD1 (5 bases). This clonotype was sampled from a woman under 30 in good health. Sequencing was done on a sample of blood. DNA of the CDR3: TGTGCCAGCAGTGCGGGTTGGGGGAGAAATCAGCCCCAGCATTTT. This encodes CASSAGWGRNQPQHF.